This TCR beta chain is from a study of glioma-infiltrating T cells after dendritic cell vaccination. CDR3 length equals 14 residues. Germline V gene sequence: CDR1 LGHNT, CDR2 FRNRAP. V gave up 4 bases and J gave up 1 base, with 10 bases separating them. In this sample, this clone turned up once. Time point specified: after dendritic cell vaccination, including at tumor progression/relapse. None of the glioblastoma patients had an isocitrate dehydrogenase mutation. Before vaccination, two weeks after the third vaccination, and at progression, PBMC were collected. Up to about 2 ug genomic DNA was used for TCRB CDR3 amplification. Profiled with immunoSEQ multiplex PCR; TCRdb holds only in-frame clones, not every one. The data show tens of thousands of clones, with approximately 83% seen just once and more than 15% held by the top ten.

This material consisted of blood, taken after dendritic cell vaccination. The rearrangement joins TRBV12-5 to TRBJ1-1; TRBD1 might be the D (5 bases). This sequence was found in a human donor with glioblastoma. The CDR3 region is CASGYRTRNTEAFF. Here the CDR3 DNA reads TGTGCTAGTGGTTACAGGACCCGGAACACTGAAGCTTTCTTT. Combining the CDR3 with reference TRBV12-5 and TRBJ1-1 gives the whole variable domain DARVTQTPRHKVTEMGQEVTMRCQPILGHNTVFWYRQTMMQGLELLAYFRNRAPLDDSGMPKDRFSAEMPDATLATLKIQPSEPRDSAVYFCASGYRTRNTEAFFGQGTRLTVV.